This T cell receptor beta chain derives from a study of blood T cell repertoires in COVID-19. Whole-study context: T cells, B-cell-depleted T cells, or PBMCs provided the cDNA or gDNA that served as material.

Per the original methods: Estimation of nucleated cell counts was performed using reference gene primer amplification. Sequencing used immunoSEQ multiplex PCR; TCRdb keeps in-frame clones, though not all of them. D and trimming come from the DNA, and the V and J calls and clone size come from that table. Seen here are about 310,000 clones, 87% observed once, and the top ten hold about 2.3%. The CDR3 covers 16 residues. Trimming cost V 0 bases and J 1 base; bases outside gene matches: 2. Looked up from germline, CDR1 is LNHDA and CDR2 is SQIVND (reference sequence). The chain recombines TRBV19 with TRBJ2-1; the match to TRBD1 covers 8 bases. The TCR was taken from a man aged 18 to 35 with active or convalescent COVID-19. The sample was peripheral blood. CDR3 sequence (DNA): TGTGCCAGTAGTATAGACAGGGGGCAATCCTACAATGAGCAGTTCTTC. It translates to CASSIDRGQSYNEQFF.